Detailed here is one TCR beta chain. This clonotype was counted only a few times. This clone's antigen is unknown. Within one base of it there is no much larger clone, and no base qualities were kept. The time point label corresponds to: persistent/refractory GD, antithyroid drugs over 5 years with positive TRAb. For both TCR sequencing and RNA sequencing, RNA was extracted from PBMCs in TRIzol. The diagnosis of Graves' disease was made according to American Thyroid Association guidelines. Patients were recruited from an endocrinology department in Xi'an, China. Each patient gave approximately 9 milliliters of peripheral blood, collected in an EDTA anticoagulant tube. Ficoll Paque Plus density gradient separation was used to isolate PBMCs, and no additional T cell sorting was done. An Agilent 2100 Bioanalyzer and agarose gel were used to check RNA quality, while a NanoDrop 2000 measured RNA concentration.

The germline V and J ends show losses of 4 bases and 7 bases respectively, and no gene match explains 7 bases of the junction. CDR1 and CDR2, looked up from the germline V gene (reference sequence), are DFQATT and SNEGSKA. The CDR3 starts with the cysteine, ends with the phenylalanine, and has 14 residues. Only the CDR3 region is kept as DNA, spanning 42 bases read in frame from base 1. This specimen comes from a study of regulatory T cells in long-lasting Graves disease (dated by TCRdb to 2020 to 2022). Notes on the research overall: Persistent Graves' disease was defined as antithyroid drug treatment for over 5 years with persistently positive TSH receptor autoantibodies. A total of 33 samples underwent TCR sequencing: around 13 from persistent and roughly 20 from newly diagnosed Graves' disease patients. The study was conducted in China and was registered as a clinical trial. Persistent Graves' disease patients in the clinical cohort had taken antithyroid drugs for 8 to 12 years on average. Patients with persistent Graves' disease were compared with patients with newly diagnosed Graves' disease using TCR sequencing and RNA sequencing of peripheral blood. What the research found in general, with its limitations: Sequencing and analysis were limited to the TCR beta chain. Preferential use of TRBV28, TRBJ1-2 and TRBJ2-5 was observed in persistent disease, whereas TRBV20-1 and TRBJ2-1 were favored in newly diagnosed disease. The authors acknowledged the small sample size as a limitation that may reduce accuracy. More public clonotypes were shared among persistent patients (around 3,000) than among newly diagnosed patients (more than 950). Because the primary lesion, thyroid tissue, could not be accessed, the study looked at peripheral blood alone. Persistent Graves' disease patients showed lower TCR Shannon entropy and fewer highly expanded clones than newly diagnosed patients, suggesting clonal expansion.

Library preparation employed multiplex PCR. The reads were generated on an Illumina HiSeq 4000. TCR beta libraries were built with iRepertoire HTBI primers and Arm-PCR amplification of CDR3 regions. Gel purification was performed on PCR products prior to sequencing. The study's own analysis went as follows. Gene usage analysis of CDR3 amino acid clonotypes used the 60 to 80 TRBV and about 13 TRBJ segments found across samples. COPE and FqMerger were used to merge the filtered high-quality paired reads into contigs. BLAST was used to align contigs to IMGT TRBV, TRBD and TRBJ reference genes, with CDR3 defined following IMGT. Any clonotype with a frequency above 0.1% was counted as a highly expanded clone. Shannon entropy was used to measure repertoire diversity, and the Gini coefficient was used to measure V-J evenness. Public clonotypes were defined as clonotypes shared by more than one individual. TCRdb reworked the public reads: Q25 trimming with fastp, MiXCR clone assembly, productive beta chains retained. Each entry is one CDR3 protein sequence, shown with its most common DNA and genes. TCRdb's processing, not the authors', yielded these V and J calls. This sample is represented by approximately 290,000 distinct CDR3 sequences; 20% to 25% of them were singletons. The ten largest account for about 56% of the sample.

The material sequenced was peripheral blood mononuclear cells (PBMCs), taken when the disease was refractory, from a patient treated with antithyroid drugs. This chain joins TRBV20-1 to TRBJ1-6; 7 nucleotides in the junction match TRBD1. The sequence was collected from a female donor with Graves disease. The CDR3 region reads CSATRGTENSPLHF. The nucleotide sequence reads TGCAGTGCTACCAGGGGGACGGAGAATTCACCCCTCCACTTT.